The present TCR beta chain was sequenced within a study of identical twins. Template switching added a universal primer binding site, and final cDNA carried unique molecular identifiers. TCRdb reanalysed the 5' RACE reads using MiXCR and keeps one entry per CDR3 protein. The table records hundreds of thousands of distinct CDR3 sequences, more than 20% of them present only once. The CDR3 spans 14 residues. Germline V CDR1 and CDR2: MNHEY, SMNVEV (reference sequence). Trimming shortened V by 0 bases and J by 0 bases, and 5 bases separated the two germline ends. This sample also appeared in a second study, on T cells expressing NK-cell markers. That study reports: Dominance of the CD3+CD56-NKG2C+ fraction by these clonotypes also held in a handful of donors.

The specimen sequenced was CD4+ T cells sorted from blood. The receptor was isolated from a young woman in good health. The chain combines TRBV27 with TRBJ1-2, with D unresolved. The CDR3 region is CASSLSPANYGYTF. CDR3 DNA: TGTGCCAGCAGTTTATCCCCAGCTAACTATGGCTACACCTTC.